Following are 28 T cell receptor beta chains from one sample sequenced in a study of beta chain features in type 1 diabetes. Their specific antigens are unknown. Study results and caveats: In every one of the four CD4+ subsets, TCRB CDR3s were moderately but significantly shorter in Type 1 diabetes patients.

Expressed TCRB transcripts got sequenced, as all isolated RNA was reverse transcribed. The repertoire was sequenced with immunoSEQ multiplex PCR; TCRdb's copy has only in-frame clones and lacks some. This table holds fewer than 350,000 clones, approximately 15% found once. The sample taken for sequencing was naive CD4+ T cells from blood. These receptors all come from a man between 18 and 29 years old with type 1 diabetes.

J is TRBJ2-1 and V is TRBV18; no reliable D call. The germline V gene has CDR1 KGHSH and CDR2 LQKENI. Trimming stripped 4 bases from V and 0 bases from J, with 13 bases between. This CDR3 spans 16 amino acids. CDR3 amino acids: CASSLKDLLSYNEQFF. DNA for the CDR3: TGTGCCAGCTCACTAAAAGATCTACTCTCCTACAATGAGCAGTTCTTC.

The genes are TRBV7-2 and TRBJ1-5; tentative D call: TRBD1 (6 bases). The length of the CDR3 is 15 residues. CDR1 SGHTA and CDR2 FQGNSA come from the germline V gene. V dropped 3 bases and J dropped 0 bases, with 9 bases sitting between them. The CDR3 DNA follows: TGTGCCAGCAGCTTCTACAGGGATAGCAATCAGCCCCAGCATTTT. As protein: CASSFYRDSNQPQHF. The full variable domain, in which reference TRBV7-2 and TRBJ1-5 provide the parts outside the CDR3, is GAGVSQSPSNKVTEKGKDVELRCDPISGHTALYWYRQSLGQGLEFLIYFQGNSAPDKSGLPSDRFSAERTGGSVSTLTIQRTQQEDSAVYLCASSFYRDSNQPQHFGDGTRLSIL.

The chain couples TRBV30 to TRBJ2-7; a weak D match, TRBD1 (8 bases). The CDR3 consists of 13 residues. Trimming shortened V by 5 bases and J by 7 bases, and 18 bases separated the two germline ends. Germline values: CDR1 GTSNPN, CDR2 SVGIG (reference sequence). CDR3 sequence reads: CAWGQGTGGEQYF. For the CDR3, the DNA is TGTGCCTGGGGACAGGGAACCGGGGGGGAGCAGTACTTC.

The chain is built from TRBV7-9 and TRBJ1-2; 7 bases agree with TRBD1. The CDR3 runs 14 residues. Trimming cost V 5 bases and J 6 bases; bases outside gene matches: 9. The germline gives CDR1 SEHNR, CDR2 FQNEAQ (reference sequence). CDR3 bases: TGTGCCAGCAGCCGATTACAGGGGAGAGATGGCTACACCTTC. Translated, it gives CASSRLQGRDGYTF.

The chain uses TRBV4-3 and TRBJ1-5; a possible D gene is TRBD1 (5 bases). V dropped 3 bases and J dropped 3 bases, with 12 bases sitting between them. CDR3 length: 15 amino acids. CDR1 LGHNA and CDR2 YSLEER come from the germline V gene. CDR3 in DNA: TGCGCCAGCAGCCAGAATACAGGATCCAATCAGCCCCAGCATTTT. Translated, it gives CASSQNTGSNQPQHF.

The CDR3 nucleotides are TGTGCCAGCAGCGGGACAGTTGGCGAGCAGTACTTC. Its translation is CASSGTVGEQYF. V and J are TRBV11-3 and TRBJ2-7, with 7 bases fitting TRBD1. The CDR3 runs 12 residues. Germline V gene data show CDR1 as SGHNT and CDR2 as YENEEA. The V and J ends lost 5 bases and 6 bases, in that order; junction bases with no gene match: 4.

There are a few counts of this clone. This chain uses TRBV27 with TRBJ1-2; a possible D gene is TRBD1 (5 bases). V was cut by 3 bases and J by 4 bases, with 15 bases left in between. Germline V CDR1 and CDR2: MNHEY, SMNVEV (reference sequence). The CDR3 totals 15 residues. The CDR3 DNA sequence: TGTGCCAGCAGTTTCCACCCGGGGGGGGGCTATGGCTACACCTTC. This sequence encodes CASSFHPGGGYGYTF.

The V call is TRBV30, the J call TRBJ1-2; tentative D call: TRBD1 (6 bases). The CDR3 spans 13 residues. Trimming took 1 base from V and 7 from J, leaving 13 bases between them. CDR1 is GTSNPN and CDR2 is SVGIG in the germline V gene (reference sequence). CDR3 nucleotide sequence: TGTGCCTGGAGTGCCTCCGAGGACAGTGGCTACACCTTC. This gives the protein CAWSASEDSGYTF. Using reference TRBV30 and TRBJ1-2 for the parts outside the CDR3, the full variable domain is SQTIHQWPATLVQPVGSPLSLECTVEGTSNPNLYWYRQAAGRGLQLLFYSVGIGQISSEVPQNLSASRPQDRQFILSSKKLLLSDSGFYLCAWSASEDSGYTFGSGTRLTVV.

This sequence joins TRBV5-1 and TRBJ2-7; 9 nucleotides agree with TRBD1. Germline CDR1 and CDR2: SGHRS and YFSETQ. This CDR3 is 14 amino acids long. Losses at the gene ends were 4 bases for V and 2 bases for J; bases not matched to a gene: 4. Here the CDR3 DNA reads TGCGCCAGCAGCCCCCGGGACAGGGCCTACGAGCAGTACTTC. Amino acids: CASSPRDRAYEQYF.

The V call is TRBV5-1, the J call TRBJ2-7, with TRBD1 matching over 7 bases. Germline CDR1 SGHRS, CDR2 YFSETQ. The V gene end was trimmed by 2 bases and the J gene end by 5 bases; junction bases not matched to a gene: 1. This CDR3 has 12 amino acids. DNA for the CDR3: TGCGCCAGCAGCTTCGACAGGGACGAGCAGTACTTC. Its translation: CASSFDRDEQYF.

This clone was detected a few times. The chain recombines TRBV5-1 with TRBJ1-5, with 8 bases aligning to TRBD1. This CDR3 has 16 residues. V dropped 2 bases and J dropped 1; count of bases not matched to a gene: 5. Germline values: CDR1 SGHRS, CDR2 YFSETQ. CDR3 residues: CASSFGQGGSNQPQHF. The CDR3, as DNA: TGCGCCAGCAGCTTTGGACAGGGTGGAAGCAATCAGCCCCAGCATTTT.

This clone occurred a few times. V is TRBV9 and J is TRBJ2-2; 9 positions agree with TRBD1. CDR3 size: 16 residues. Germline loops: CDR1 SGDLS, CDR2 YYNGEE. After removal of 2 bases from V and 4 bases from J, the junction contained 6 bases not matched to a gene. In DNA form, the CDR3 reads TGTGCCAGCAGCGTTACGGGACAGGGACCCACCGGGGAGCTGTTTTTT. This sequence encodes CASSVTGQGPTGELFF.

The DNA of the CDR3 is TGTGCCACCAGCAGAGGGGAGGCAGGGGGAGGCAATGAGCAGTTCTTC. It codes for CATSRGEAGGGNEQFF. The chain employs TRBV15 and TRBJ2-1, with D perhaps TRBD1 (7 bases). Germline V lookup: CDR1 LNHNV, CDR2 YYDKDF (reference sequence). The CDR3 is 16 amino acids. V was cut by 1 base and J by 6 bases, with 16 bases left in between.

This chain uses TRBV4-1 with TRBJ2-5, with 11 bases that match TRBD1. With V trimmed by 3 bases and J by 5 bases, 5 bases remained unmatched. In germline, CDR1 is MGHRA, CDR2 YSYEKL. This CDR3 comprises 15 residues. CDR3 region: CASSHGQGAQETQYF. The CDR3 region has the DNA TGCGCCAGCAGCCATGGACAGGGGGCGCAGGAGACCCAGTACTTC.

This clone has more than one count but fewer than ten. The V gene is TRBV18, the J gene TRBJ2-3; D ambiguous. The germline gives CDR1 KGHSH, CDR2 LQKENI. V dropped 8 bases and J dropped 6 bases, with 12 bases sitting between them. The CDR3 is made up of 12 amino acids. The CDR3 DNA reads as TGTGCCAGCAACCGCGAGGTGGATACGCAGTATTTT. As protein: CASNREVDTQYF.

This clone has just a few counts. This chain links TRBV19 with TRBJ1-6; D call uncertain. The CDR3 runs 14 residues. CDR1 is LNHDA, CDR2 SQIVND, per germline (reference sequence). Trimming pared 7 bases from V and 7 bases from J, leaving 14 bases between. This chain's CDR3 is CASTHTPGNSPLHF. CDR3 sequence (DNA): TGTGCCAGTACACACACGCCGGGGAATTCACCCCTCCACTTT.

This rearrangement joins TRBV30 to TRBJ2-3; D remains ambiguous. The CDR3 is 12 amino acids. V lost 8 bases, J lost 0 bases, and 9 bases lay in between. The germline gives CDR1 GTSNPN, CDR2 SVGIG (reference sequence). The CDR3: CARLGSTDTQYF. The CDR3 DNA reads TGTGCCCGGCTCGGGAGCACAGATACGCAGTATTTT.

This clone was picked up a small number of times. The chain recombines TRBV11-2 with TRBJ2-1; 15 bases line up with TRBD2. Trimming removed 4 bases from V and 0 bases from J; junction bases left unmatched: 4. Germline CDR1 and CDR2: SGHAT and FQNNGV. This CDR3 region has 18 residues. The CDR3 loop reads CASSSGTSGGSSYNEQFF. In DNA, the CDR3 is TGTGCCAGCAGCTCCGGGACTAGCGGGGGGAGCTCCTACAATGAGCAGTTCTTC.

This clone was detected a few times. V gene TRBV6-6 combines with J gene TRBJ2-6; TRBD1 agrees at 7 bases. This CDR3 has 16 amino acids. Germline CDR1 reads MNHNY; CDR2 reads SVGAGI (reference sequence). V shed 6 bases and J 0 bases; nucleotides not matched to a gene: 5. The DNA for the CDR3 is TGTGCCAGCAGAACGGGACAGCCCTCTGGGGCCAACGTCCTGACTTTC. Residues: CASRTGQPSGANVLTF.

This clone was observed a handful of times. The CDR3 DNA follows: TGTGCCAGCAGCTTGGTAGCAGGGTTCGAGCAGTACTTC. It encodes CASSLVAGFEQYF. The chain has TRBV5-4 and TRBJ2-7; D perhaps matches TRBD1 (5 bases). V lost 0 bases, J lost 6 bases, and 10 bases lay in between. The CDR3 extends over 13 amino acids. The germline gives CDR1 SGHNT, CDR2 YYREEE (reference sequence).

Only a few counts were recorded for this clone. Other DNA sequences in this sample translate to the same CDR3. The rearrangement links TRBV5-6 to TRBJ1-2; 8 nucleotides line up with TRBD1. CDR1 is SGHDT and CDR2 is YYEEEE in the germline V gene. Unmatched junction bases numbered 1, after V lost 4 bases and J lost 5 bases. The CDR3 sequence is 12 residues long. CDR3 protein: CASSRQGYGYTF. The CDR3 bases are TGTGCCAGCAGCCGACAGGGGTATGGCTACACCTTC.

This clone showed up just a few times. Other DNA sequences in this sample translate to the same CDR3. This chain joins TRBV20-1 and TRBJ2-7; D ambiguous. The CDR3 consists of 11 residues. Trimming shortened V by 3 bases and J by 3 bases, and 6 bases separated the two germline ends. The V gene's germline CDR1 is DFQATT and CDR2 SNEGSKA (reference sequence). The CDR3 region is CSARAIYEQYF. The CDR3 coding sequence is TGCAGTGCTAGGGCCATCTACGAGCAGTACTTC.

This clone occurred a few times. The chain uses TRBV2 and TRBJ2-5, with D possibly being TRBD2 (5 bases). Germline loops: CDR1 SNHLY, CDR2 FYNNEI. CDR3 length equals 12 residues. The V end lost 4 bases, the J end lost 4 bases, and 7 bases lay between the germline ends. The CDR3 reads CASSASLETQYF. The CDR3 DNA reads TGTGCCAGCAGTGCTAGCTTAGAGACCCAGTACTTC. Combining the CDR3 with reference TRBV2 and TRBJ2-5 gives the whole variable domain EPEVTQTPSHQVTQMGQEVILRCVPISNHLYFYWYRQILGQKVEFLVSFYNNEISEKSEIFDDQFSVERPDGSNFTLKIRSTKLEDSAMYFCASSASLETQYFGPGTRLLVL.

V is TRBV7-8 and J is TRBJ2-1, with TRBD2 identical over 7 bases. The germline CDR1 and CDR2 sequences are SGHVS and FQNEAQ. Germline trimming cut 7 bases from V and 4 bases from J; bases unmatched to any gene: 13. The CDR3 length is 16 residues. CDR3 sequence: CASTITRTRVYNEQFF. The CDR3 nucleotides are TGTGCCAGCACCATAACCAGGACTAGGGTATACAATGAGCAGTTCTTC.

The table lists this clone with a few counts. This sequence joins TRBV28 and TRBJ2-7; TRBD2 matches 10 bases. The ends lost 8 bases at V and 3 bases at J; junction bases unmatched: 7. CDR3 size: 14 residues. In germline, CDR1 is MDHEN, CDR2 SYDVKM. CDR3 protein: CASSSSGSGYEQYF. The CDR3 DNA follows: TGTGCCAGCTCATCTAGCGGGAGCGGCTACGAGCAGTACTTC.

This sequence joins TRBV13 and TRBJ2-7, with 8 bases that match TRBD2. Germline loops: CDR1 PRHDT, CDR2 FYEKMQ (reference sequence). V shed 4 bases and J 2 bases; nucleotides not matched to a gene: 10. The CDR3 extends over 16 amino acids. The CDR3 DNA sequence: TGTGCCAGCAGCTCAAACGGACTAGCTGAGGCCTACGAGCAGTACTTC. This sequence encodes CASSSNGLAEAYEQYF.

The chain has TRBV28 and TRBJ2-1; TRBD2 aligns across 9 bases. V trimming: 4 bases; J trimming: 2 bases; junction bases outside the gene matches: 24. CDR1 MDHEN and CDR2 SYDVKM come from the germline V gene. The CDR3 consists of 22 residues. The CDR3, as DNA: TGTGCCAGCAGTTACCCGAGGACACAGGGACGCCTAGCGGGAAGGGCCTACAATGAGCAGTTCTTC. Its translation: CASSYPRTQGRLAGRAYNEQFF.

The chain joins TRBV6-6 to TRBJ1-1, with 10 bases matching TRBD1. This CDR3 spans 12 amino acids. Germline loops: CDR1 MNHNY, CDR2 SVGAGI (reference sequence). V trimming: 11 bases; J trimming: 3 bases; junction bases outside the gene matches: 3. CDR3 residues: CAGGTGDTEAFF. In nucleotides, the CDR3 is TGTGCCGGAGGGACAGGGGACACTGAAGCTTTCTTT.